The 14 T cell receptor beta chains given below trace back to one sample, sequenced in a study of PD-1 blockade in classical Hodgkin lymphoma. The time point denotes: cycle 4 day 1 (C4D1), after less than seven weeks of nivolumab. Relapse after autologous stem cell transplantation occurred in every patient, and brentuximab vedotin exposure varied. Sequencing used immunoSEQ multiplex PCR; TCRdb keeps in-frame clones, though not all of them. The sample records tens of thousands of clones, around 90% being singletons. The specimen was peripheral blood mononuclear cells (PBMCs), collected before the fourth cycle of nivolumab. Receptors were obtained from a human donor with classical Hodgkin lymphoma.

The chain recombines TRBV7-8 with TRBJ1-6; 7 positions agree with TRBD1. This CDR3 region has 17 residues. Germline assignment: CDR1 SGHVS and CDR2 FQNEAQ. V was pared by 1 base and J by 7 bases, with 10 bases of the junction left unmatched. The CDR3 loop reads CASSLDDREDPNSPLHF. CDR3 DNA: TGTGCCAGCAGCTTAGACGACAGGGAAGATCCCAATTCACCCCTCCACTTT.

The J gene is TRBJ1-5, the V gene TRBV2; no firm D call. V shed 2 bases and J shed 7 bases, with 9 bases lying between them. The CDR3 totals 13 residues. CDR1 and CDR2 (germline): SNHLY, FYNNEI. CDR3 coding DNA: TGTGCCAGCAGTGAATTCCTCGGGCAGCCCCAGCATTTT. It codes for CASSEFLGQPQHF.

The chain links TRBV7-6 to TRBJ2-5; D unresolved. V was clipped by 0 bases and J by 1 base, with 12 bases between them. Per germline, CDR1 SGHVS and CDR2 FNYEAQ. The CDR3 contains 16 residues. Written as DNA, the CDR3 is TGTGCCAGCAGCTTAGCTGCGGCTAAGGGCCAAGAGACCCAGTACTTC. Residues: CASSLAAAKGQETQYF.

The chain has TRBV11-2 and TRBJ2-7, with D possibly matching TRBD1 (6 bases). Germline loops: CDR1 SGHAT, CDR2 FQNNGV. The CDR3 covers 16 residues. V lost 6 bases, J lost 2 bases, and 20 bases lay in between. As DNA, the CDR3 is TGTGCCAGCAGTTTAATGGTTGGACAGCCCGCCTACGAGCAGTACTTC. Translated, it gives CASSLMVGQPAYEQYF.

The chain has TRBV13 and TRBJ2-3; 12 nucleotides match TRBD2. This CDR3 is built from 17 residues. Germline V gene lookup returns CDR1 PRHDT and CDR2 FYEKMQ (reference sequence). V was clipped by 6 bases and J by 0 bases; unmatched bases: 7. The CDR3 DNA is TGTGCCAGCAGTGGACTAGCGGGGACACCTAGCACAGATACGCAGTATTTT. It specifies CASSGLAGTPSTDTQYF.

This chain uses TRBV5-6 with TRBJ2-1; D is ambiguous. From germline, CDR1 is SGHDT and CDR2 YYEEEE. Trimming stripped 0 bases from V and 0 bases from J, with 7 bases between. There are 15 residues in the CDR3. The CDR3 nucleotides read TGTGCCAGCAGCTTGGCTACTATCTCCTACAATGAGCAGTTCTTC. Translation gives CASSLATISYNEQFF.

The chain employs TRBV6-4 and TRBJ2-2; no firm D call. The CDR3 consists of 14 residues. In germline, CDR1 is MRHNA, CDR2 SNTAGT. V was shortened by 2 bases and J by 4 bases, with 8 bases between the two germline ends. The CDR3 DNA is TGTGCCAGCAGTGACGTAGGCTTCACCGGGGAGCTGTTTTTT. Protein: CASSDVGFTGELFF.

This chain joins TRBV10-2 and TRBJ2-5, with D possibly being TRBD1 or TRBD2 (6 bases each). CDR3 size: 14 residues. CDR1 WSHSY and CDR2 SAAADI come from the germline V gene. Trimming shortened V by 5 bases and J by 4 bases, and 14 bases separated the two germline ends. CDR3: CASSPVGGVETQYF. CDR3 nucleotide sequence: TGCGCCAGCAGTCCGGTGGGGGGCGTAGAGACCCAGTACTTC.

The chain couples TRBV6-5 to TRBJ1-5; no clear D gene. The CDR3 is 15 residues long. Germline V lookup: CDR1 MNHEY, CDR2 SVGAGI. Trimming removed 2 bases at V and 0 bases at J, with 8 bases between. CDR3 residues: CASSYGVGSNQPQHF. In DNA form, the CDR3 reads TGTGCCAGCAGTTACGGGGTAGGTAGCAATCAGCCCCAGCATTTT.

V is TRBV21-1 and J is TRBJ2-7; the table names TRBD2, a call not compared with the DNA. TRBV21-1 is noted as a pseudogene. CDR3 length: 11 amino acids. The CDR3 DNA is TGTGCCAGCAGCATATTAGCGTGGCAGTACTTC. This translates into CASSILAWQYF.

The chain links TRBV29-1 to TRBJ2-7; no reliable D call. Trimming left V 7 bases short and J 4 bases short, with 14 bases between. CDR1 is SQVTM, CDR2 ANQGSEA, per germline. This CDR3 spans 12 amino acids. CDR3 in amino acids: CSEVMAQYEQYF. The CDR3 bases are TGCAGCGAGGTTATGGCCCAATACGAGCAGTACTTC.

The CDR3 DNA is TGTGCCAGCAGTCAAGGACTAGCTCCCTACAATGAGCAGTTCTTC. This sequence encodes CASSQGLAPYNEQFF. This chain joins TRBV28 and TRBJ2-1; 8 bases map to TRBD2. The CDR3 covers 15 residues. Per the germline V gene, CDR1 is MDHEN and CDR2 is SYDVKM. The trim removed 5 bases at V and 2 bases at J, leaving 5 bases unmatched.

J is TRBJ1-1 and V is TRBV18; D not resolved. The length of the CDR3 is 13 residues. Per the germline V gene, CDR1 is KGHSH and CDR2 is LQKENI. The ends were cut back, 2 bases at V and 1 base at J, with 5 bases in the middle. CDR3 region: CASSPRQNTEAFF. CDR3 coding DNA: TGTGCCAGCTCACCAAGACAGAACACTGAAGCTTTCTTT.

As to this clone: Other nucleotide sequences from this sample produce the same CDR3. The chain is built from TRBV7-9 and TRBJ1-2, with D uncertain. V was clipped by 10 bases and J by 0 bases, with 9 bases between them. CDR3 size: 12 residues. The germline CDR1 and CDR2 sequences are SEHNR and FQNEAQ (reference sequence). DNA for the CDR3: TGTGCCACCCCGGGATCTAACTATGGCTACACCTTC. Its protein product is CATPGSNYGYTF.